This T cell receptor (beta chain) was captured in a study of regulatory T cells in long-lasting Graves disease. In the study overall: Graves' patients with a new diagnosis had received antithyroid drugs under 3 months.

The time point: newly diagnosed GD, antithyroid drugs for less than 3 months. From RNA extracted from PBMCs, the TCR library was made. This CDR3 is 18 amino acids long. V was clipped by 7 bases and J by 2 bases; unmatched bases: 13. CDR1 and CDR2 (germline): SGHAT, FQNNGV. To make TCR beta libraries, researchers used iRepertoire HTBI primers and Arm-PCR of CDR3 regions. TCRdb reprocessed the multiplex PCR reads via MiXCR and lists one record per CDR3 protein. The sample holds fewer than 400,000 distinct CDR3 sequences, 15% to 20% seen once. Study conclusions and caveats: There were preferences for TRBV28, TRBJ1-2 and TRBJ2-5 in persistent disease.

This clonotype has a count of ten or more. Its cognate antigen is unknown. This receptor was taken from a female donor with Graves disease. The chain couples TRBV11-2 to TRBJ1-5; the match to TRBD1 covers 11 bases. The sample was peripheral blood mononuclear cells (PBMCs), taken at new diagnosis, from a patient treated with antithyroid drugs. The DNA of the CDR3 is TGTGCCAGCACCTTTAAGGACAGGGGGCATCTGGGCAATCAGCCCCAGCATTTT. Translating it yields CASTFKDRGHLGNQPQHF.